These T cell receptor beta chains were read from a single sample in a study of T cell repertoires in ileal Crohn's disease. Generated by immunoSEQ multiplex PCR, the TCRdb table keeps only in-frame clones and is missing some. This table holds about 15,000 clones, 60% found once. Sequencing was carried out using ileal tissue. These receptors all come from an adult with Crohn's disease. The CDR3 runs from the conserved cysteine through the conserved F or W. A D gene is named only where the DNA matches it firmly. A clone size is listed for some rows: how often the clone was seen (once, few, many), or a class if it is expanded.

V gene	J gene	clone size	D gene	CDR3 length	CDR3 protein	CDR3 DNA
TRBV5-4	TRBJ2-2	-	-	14	CASSLQGSTGELFF	TGTGCCAGCAGCTTACAGGGTTCTACCGGGGAGCTGTTTTTT
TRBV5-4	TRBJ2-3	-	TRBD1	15	CASSLRTGTTDTQYF	TGTGCCAGCAGCCTTCGGACAGGGACCACAGATACGCAGTATTTT
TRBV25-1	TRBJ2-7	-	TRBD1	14	CASSGQGSYYEQYF	TGTGCCAGCAGCGGACAGGGGTCATACTACGAGCAGTACTTC
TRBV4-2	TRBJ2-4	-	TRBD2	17	CASSQDTGGRAKNIQYF	TGTGCCAGCAGCCAAGATACGGGCGGGAGGGCCAAAAACATTCAGTACTTC
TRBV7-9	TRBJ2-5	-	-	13	CASSRGVGETQYF	TGTGCCAGCAGCAGGGGCGTGGGGGAGACCCAGTACTTC
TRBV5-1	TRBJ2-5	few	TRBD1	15	CASSRTGAPQETQYF	TGCGCCAGCAGCAGGACAGGGGCTCCCCAAGAGACCCAGTACTTC
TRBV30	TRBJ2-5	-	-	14	CAWSAGGNGETQYF	TGTGCCTGGAGTGCGGGCGGGAACGGAGAGACCCAGTACTTC
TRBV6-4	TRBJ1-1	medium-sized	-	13	CASSRTENTEAFF	TGTGCCAGCAGTAGGACAGAGAACACTGAAGCTTTCTTT
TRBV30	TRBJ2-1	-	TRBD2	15	CAWTSGTSSYNEQFF	TGTGCCTGGACTAGCGGGACAAGCTCCTACAATGAGCAGTTCTTC
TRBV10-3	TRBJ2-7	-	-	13	CAIKKAGTYEQYF	TGTGCCATCAAGAAGGCGGGTACCTACGAGCAGTACTTC
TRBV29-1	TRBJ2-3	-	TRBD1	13	CSVEKGATDTQYF	TGCAGCGTTGAGAAGGGGGCAACAGATACGCAGTATTTT
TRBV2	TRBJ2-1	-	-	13	CASSDTGYNEQFF	TGTGCCAGCAGTGACACAGGATACAATGAGCAGTTCTTC
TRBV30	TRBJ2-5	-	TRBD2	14	CAWGSSGRPETQYF	TGTGCCTGGGGGAGTAGCGGGAGGCCGGAGACCCAGTACTTC
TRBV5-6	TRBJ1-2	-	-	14	CASSFQWDFYGYTF	TGTGCCAGCAGCTTTCAATGGGACTTCTATGGCTACACCTTC
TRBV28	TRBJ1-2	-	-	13	CASRRPAEGGYTF	TGTGCCAGCAGGCGGCCTGCCGAGGGTGGCTACACCTTC
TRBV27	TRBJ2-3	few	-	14	CASSFSVGTDTQYF	TGTGCCAGCAGTTTCTCGGTGGGCACAGATACGCAGTATTTT
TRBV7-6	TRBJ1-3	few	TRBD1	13	CASSGQGPDTIYF	TGTGCCAGCAGTGGACAGGGTCCGGACACCATATATTTT
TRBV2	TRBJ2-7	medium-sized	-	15	CASRESSVSSYEQYF	TGTGCCAGCAGGGAATCTAGCGTCAGTTCCTACGAGCAGTACTTC
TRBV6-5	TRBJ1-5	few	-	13	CATRPSNNQPQHF	TGTGCCACCAGACCCTCTAACAATCAGCCCCAGCATTTT
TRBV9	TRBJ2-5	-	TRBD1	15	CASSEGQGGKETQYF	TGTGCCAGCAGCGAGGGACAGGGGGGGAAAGAGACCCAGTACTTC
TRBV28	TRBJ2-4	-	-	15	CASSEGRRAKNIQYF	TGTGCCAGCAGTGAAGGACGGAGGGCCAAAAACATTCAGTACTTC
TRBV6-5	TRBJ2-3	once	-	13	CASSYEGGGTQYF	TGTGCCAGCAGTTACGAGGGAGGAGGTACGCAGTATTTT
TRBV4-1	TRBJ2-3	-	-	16	CASSHGLSEITDTQYF	TGCGCCAGCAGCCACGGTCTTTCTGAGATCACAGATACGCAGTATTTT
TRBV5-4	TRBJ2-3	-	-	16	CASSWDLGSTTDTQYF	TGTGCCAGCAGCTGGGACTTGGGTAGTACCACAGATACGCAGTATTTT
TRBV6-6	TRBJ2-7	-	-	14	CASSYYTGSYEQYF	TGTGCCAGCAGTTATTACACGGGGAGCTACGAGCAGTACTTC
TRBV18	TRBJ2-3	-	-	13	CASSPQESDTQYF	TGTGCCAGCTCACCACAGGAGTCAGATACGCAGTATTTT
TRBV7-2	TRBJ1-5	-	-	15	CASSLGLGGDQPQHF	TGTGCCAGCAGCTTAGGTTTGGGCGGGGATCAGCCCCAGCATTTT
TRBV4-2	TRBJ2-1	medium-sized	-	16	CASSQDTARSYNEQFF	TGTGCCAGCAGCCAAGATACAGCTCGCTCCTACAATGAGCAGTTCTTC
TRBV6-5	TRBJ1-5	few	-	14	CASSGRRGYQPQHF	TGTGCCAGCAGTGGAAGGCGGGGTTATCAGCCCCAGCATTTT